A selection of T cell receptor beta chains follows, all from one sample in a study of blood T cell repertoires in COVID-19. Clones were sequenced by immunoSEQ multiplex PCR, and TCRdb holds only the in-frame ones, with some missing. The table shows 200,000 to 250,000 clones, with around nine tenths occurring only once. Material: peripheral blood. All receptors come from a man aged 18 to 29 with active or convalescent COVID-19. CDR3s leave out the opening cysteine and the closing phenylalanine or tryptophan.

TRBV9 | ASSKTGSTDTQY
TRBV2 | ASSIQGPQLNKQF
TRBV6-6 | ATGQSWGETQY
TRBV18 | ASSPPSRQAYYNEQF
TRBV4-3 | ASSPGLGINGYDEQF
TRBV19 | ATASSLELLSYGYT
TRBV9 | ASSVGGGAPWNYGYT
TRBV7-2 | ASSWGTTLSTDTQY
TRBV19 | ASRHTGGGEELF
TRBV7-6 | ASSLEASGRYNEQF
TRBV18 | ASSPQGTNEKLF
TRBV28 | ASSIHSGNTIY
TRBV2 | ARLGENTEAF
TRBV9 | ASSVSGGDGTGELF
TRBV7-2 | ASSSSGAGTEAF
TRBV6-5 | ASTLSALAF
TRBV2 | ASRGTGEVT
TRBV13 | ASSPRTGGNSPLH
TRBV5-8 | ASSFRAGADTQY
TRBV15 | ATSPLAGDTDTQY
TRBV5-1 | ASSSTTYEQY
TRBV7-2 | ASSHGGGRTIPQF
TRBV9 | ASSATSGSDEQF
TRBV6-2/TRBV6-3 | ASSFDRAGNQPQH
TRBV10-3 | AIRDTLGNSPLH
TRBV5-5 | ASSLAGSSYNEQF
TRBV18 | ASSPPVAGYAGETQY
TRBV10-1 | ASSESGGSSYNEQF
TRBV5-8 | ASSLRGGAKNIQY
TRBV10-3 | AISDPDRELGKLF
TRBV11-3 | ASSLGGEASYEQY
TRBV10-1 | ASSEGAGYEAF
TRBV5-8 | ASTLRQGAEKLF
TRBV15 | ATSRGAQQEPQH
TRBV28 | ASRILGTDDYNSPLH
TRBV18 | ASSPILEVGETQY